A single sample gave rise to the 6 T cell receptor beta chains below, sequenced in a study of CD8 T cells in ankylosing spondylitis. MiXCR was run by TCRdb on the 5' RACE reads, yielding one entry per CDR3 protein. The sample has some 240,000 distinct CDR3 sequences; approximately 24% are singletons. Sequencing was carried out using blood, either unsorted or a sorted T cell fraction (not recorded which). These receptor sequences come from a male donor with ankylosing spondylitis or in good health (not recorded which).

This clonotype was observed a few times. The chain carries TRBV7-2 and TRBJ2-7, with 9 bases identical to TRBD2. The V gene's germline CDR1 is SGHTA and CDR2 FQGNSA. CDR3 size: 15 residues. Trimming cost V 8 bases and J 3 bases; bases outside gene matches: 11. CDR3 coding DNA: TGTGCCAGCGCCACCCGAGCGGGGGGCAACTACGAGCAGTACTTC. This translates into CASATRAGGNYEQYF.

The chain couples TRBV29-1 to TRBJ2-3; D call uncertain. Trimming removed 6 bases from V and 6 bases from J, with 13 bases in between. This CDR3 has 12 residues. Per the germline V gene, CDR1 is SQVTM and CDR2 is ANQGSEA. The CDR3 protein is CSVKLPKDTQYF. In DNA form, the CDR3 reads TGCAGCGTCAAGCTCCCGAAGGATACGCAGTATTTT.

The V and J genes are TRBV5-5 and TRBJ2-6; a weak D match, TRBD1 (5 bases). The germline V gene encodes CDR1 SGHKS and CDR2 YYEKEE (reference sequence). CDR3 size: 17 residues. Trimming stripped 0 bases from V and 0 bases from J, with 10 bases between. The CDR3 spells CASSLAFRVSGANVLTF. CDR3 sequence (DNA): TGTGCCAGCAGCTTGGCTTTCAGGGTCTCTGGGGCCAACGTCCTGACTTTC. Variable domain in full (rest from reference TRBV5-5 and TRBJ2-6): DAGVTQSPTHLIKTRGQQVTLRCSPISGHKSVSWYQQVLGQGPQFIFQYYEKEERGRGNFPDRFSARQFPNYSSELNVNALLLGDSALYLCASSLAFRVSGANVLTFGAGSRLTVL.

The genes are TRBV6-4 and TRBJ2-1; 8 bases map to TRBD1. The CDR3 has 15 amino acids. Looked up from germline, CDR1 is MRHNA and CDR2 is SNTAGT. V lost 4 bases, J lost 6 bases, and 8 bases stayed unmatched. CDR3 sequence: CASSADRANVNEQFF. CDR3 bases: TGTGCCAGCAGTGCGGACAGGGCCAATGTCAATGAGCAGTTCTTC.

The chain couples TRBV29-1 to TRBJ2-5, with a tentative D call TRBD1 (5 bases). V gave up 7 bases and J gave up 5 bases, with 14 bases separating them. The CDR3 extends over 12 amino acids. Germline V gives CDR1 SQVTM, CDR2 ANQGSEA. The CDR3 here is CSADQGSETQYF. The DNA of the CDR3 is TGCAGCGCAGACCAGGGAAGTGAGACCCAGTACTTC. The complete variable domain, with remaining parts taken from reference TRBV29-1 and TRBJ2-5, reads SAVISQKPSRDICQRGTSLTIQCQVDSQVTMMFWYRQQPGQSLTLIATANQGSEATYESGFVIDKFPISRPNLTFSTLTVSNMSPEDSSIYLCSADQGSETQYFGPGTRLLVL.

The gene calls are TRBV4-1 and TRBJ2-5, with a possible D match to TRBD2 (6 bases). CDR3 length: 14 amino acids. The germline V gene encodes CDR1 MGHRA and CDR2 YSYEKL. Between the trimmed V and J ends, which lost 4 bases and 7 bases, there was a span of 16 bases. The CDR3 protein is CASSLPSAPGTQYF. The CDR3 DNA sequence: TGCGCCAGCAGCCTCCCTAGCGCCCCAGGGACCCAGTACTTC.